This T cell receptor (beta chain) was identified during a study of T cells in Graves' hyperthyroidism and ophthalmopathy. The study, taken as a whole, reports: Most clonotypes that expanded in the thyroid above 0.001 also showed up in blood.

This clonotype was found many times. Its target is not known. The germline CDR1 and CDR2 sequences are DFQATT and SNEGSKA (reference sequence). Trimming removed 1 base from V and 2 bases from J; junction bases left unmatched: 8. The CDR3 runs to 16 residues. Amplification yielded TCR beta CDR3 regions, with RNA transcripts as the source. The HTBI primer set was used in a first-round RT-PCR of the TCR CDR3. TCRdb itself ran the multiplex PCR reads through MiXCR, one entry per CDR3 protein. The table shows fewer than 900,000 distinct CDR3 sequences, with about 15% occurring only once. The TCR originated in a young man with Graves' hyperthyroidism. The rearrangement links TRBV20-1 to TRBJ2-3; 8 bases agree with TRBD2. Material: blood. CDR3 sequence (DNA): TGCAGTGCTAGAGCCCCTCTAGCGGGTGTCACAGATACGCAGTATTTT. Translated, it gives CSARAPLAGVTDTQYF.